This T cell receptor (beta chain) was obtained from a study of T cell changes during pregnancy in multiple sclerosis (dated 2019 in TCRdb). Notes on the research overall: The study looked at changes in the T cell repertoire across pregnancy in women with multiple sclerosis.

The CDR3 covers 16 residues, taking in both the cysteine and the phenylalanine. The read is trimmed to its CDR3 DNA, 48 bases read in frame from base 1. From a lookup of the germline V gene, CDR1 and CDR2 are SGHTA and FQGNSA. Relative to germline, V is missing 4 bases and J is missing 1 base, with 5 bases of the junction outside any gene match. The protocol used for the library was the immunoSEQ multiplex PCR assay. As stored in TCRdb, this immuneACCESS dataset retains in-frame rearrangements with V and J assigned. A fraction of the clones does not appear; measured against another copy, unresolved V genes explain less than half of the discrepancy, and the remainder lacks a known reason. This sample gives tens of thousands of clones in total; around nine tenths of them show up just once. Together, the top ten hold roughly 0.22% of the sample. In regard to this clone: Its antigen is currently not known. It has no much larger one-base neighbor in the sample; base qualities were not kept.

The TCR comes from a female donor with multiple sclerosis, enrolled in a pregnancy study. Recombination joined TRBV7-2 with TRBJ2-2; 8 central bases correspond to TRBD1. The sequencing here drew on CD4+ T cells from peripheral blood mononuclear cells, taken before pregnancy. The CDR3: CASSYSGTGNTGELFF. The bases read TGTGCCAGCAGCTATTCCGGGACAGGGAACACCGGGGAGCTGTTTTTT. Here the CDR3 is joined to the reference TRBV7-2 and TRBJ2-2 genes, and the full variable domain is: GAGVSQSPSNKVTEKGKDVELRCDPISGHTALYWYRQSLGQGLEFLIYFQGNSAPDKSGLPSDRFSAERTGGSVSTLTIQRTQQEDSAVYLCASSYSGTGNTGELFFGEGSRLTVL.